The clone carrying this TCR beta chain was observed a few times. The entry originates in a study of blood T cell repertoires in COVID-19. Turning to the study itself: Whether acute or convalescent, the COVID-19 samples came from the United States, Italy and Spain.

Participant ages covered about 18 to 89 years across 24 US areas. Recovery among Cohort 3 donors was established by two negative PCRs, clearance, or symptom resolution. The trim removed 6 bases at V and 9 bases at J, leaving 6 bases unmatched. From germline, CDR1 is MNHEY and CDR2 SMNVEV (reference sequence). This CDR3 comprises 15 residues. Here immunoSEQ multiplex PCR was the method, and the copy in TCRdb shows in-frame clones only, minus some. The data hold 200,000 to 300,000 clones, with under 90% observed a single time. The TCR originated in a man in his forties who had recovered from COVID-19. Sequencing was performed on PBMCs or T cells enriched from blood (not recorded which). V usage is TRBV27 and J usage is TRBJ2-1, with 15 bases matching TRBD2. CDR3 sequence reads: CASSSGLAGGFEQFF. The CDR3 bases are TGTGCCAGCAGCTCAGGACTAGCGGGAGGGTTTGAGCAGTTCTTC.